The 24 T cell receptor beta chains reported below all come from one sample, sequenced in a study of T cell repertoires in aging, cancer and after chemotherapy. TCR beta rearrangements were amplified from peripheral blood genomic DNA. Rearranged V-D-J TRB sequences were amplified with a mixed TRB-A/B primer pool. TCRdb re-derived calls from the multiplex PCR reads in MiXCR, one entry per CDR3 protein. Found here are 10,000 to 12,000 distinct CDR3 sequences, 20% to 30% of them singletons; the top ten hold about 1.9%. Sequencing was carried out using blood. Receptor source: a human donor in good health.

This clonotype is termed medium-sized (0.01 to 0.1%). The rearrangement uses TRBV27 and TRBJ2-3, with no clear D. Trimming shortened V by 3 bases and J by 5 bases, and 12 bases separated the two germline ends. Germline V CDR1 and CDR2: MNHEY, SMNVEV (reference sequence). This CDR3 comprises 14 residues. The CDR3, as DNA: TGTGCCAGCAGTTTGAACTGGGCTGGAGATACGCAGTATTTT. Its protein is CASSLNWAGDTQYF.

By share of the sample, this clonotype is medium-sized. The rearrangement joins TRBV7-6 to TRBJ2-3; the D gene is possibly TRBD2 (7 bases). CDR1 and CDR2 from the germline V gene are SGHVS and FNYEAQ. V lost 0 bases and J 6 bases, leaving 16 bases between the germline ends. CDR3 length equals 16 residues. In DNA, the CDR3 is TGTGCCAGCAGCTTAGCGGTGTCGGGGGGCCAGGATACGCAGTATTTT. Its protein is CASSLAVSGGQDTQYF.

J is TRBJ2-1 and V is TRBV11-2; TRBD1 matches at 10 bases. The trim removed 6 bases at V and 5 bases at J, leaving 7 bases unmatched. Germline lookup yields CDR1 SGHAT and CDR2 FQNNGV. The CDR3 extends over 15 amino acids. CDR3: CASSSTGGLDNEQFF. The CDR3 coding sequence is TGTGCCAGCAGTTCGACAGGGGGCTTGGACAATGAGCAGTTCTTC.

This clonotype is categorized as medium-sized. CDR3 sequence reads: CSARDRAWNTEAFF. In nucleotides, the CDR3 is TGCAGTGCTAGGGACAGGGCATGGAACACTGAAGCTTTCTTT. The chain carries TRBV20-1 and TRBJ1-1; 8 bases match TRBD1. V was pared by 3 bases and J by 1 base, with 4 bases of the junction left unmatched. Looked up from germline, CDR1 is DFQATT and CDR2 is SNEGSKA (reference sequence). The CDR3 is 14 residues long.

This clonotype was observed a handful of times. The rearrangement links TRBV20-1 to TRBJ2-5; D is tentatively TRBD1 or TRBD2 (5 bases each). The CDR3 is 13 residues long. Germline CDR1 DFQATT, CDR2 SNEGSKA (reference sequence). V was cut by 5 bases and J by 5 bases, with 15 bases left in between. The CDR3 DNA reads as TGCAGTGCTCCCGTGAGGGGCGGGGAGACCCAGTACTTC. Its protein is CSAPVRGGETQYF.

There are a few counts of this clonotype. The CDR3 loop is CASSSYRGLTNYGYTF. In DNA, the CDR3 is TGTGCCAGCAGTTCGTACAGGGGGCTGACTAACTATGGCTACACCTTC. V is TRBV6-5 and J is TRBJ1-2; 9 bases fit TRBD1. The V gene end was trimmed by 4 bases and the J gene end by 0 bases; junction bases not matched to a gene: 6. Germline CDR1 MNHEY, CDR2 SVGAGI. The CDR3 covers 16 residues.

The chain combines TRBV6-6 with TRBJ1-1, with TRBD1 as a possible D gene (6 bases). The CDR3 has 17 residues. Trimming took 2 bases from V and 0 from J, leaving 16 bases between them. Germline CDR1 and CDR2: MNHNY and SVGAGI (reference sequence). The DNA for the CDR3 is TGTGCCAGCAGTTACGCACCCGCCGGACAGCTGAACACTGAAGCTTTCTTT. Its translation is CASSYAPAGQLNTEAFF.

The rearrangement uses TRBV5-6 and TRBJ2-5; 13 bases fit TRBD2. This CDR3 comprises 19 residues. V lost 1 base to trimming and J lost 4 bases; unmatched junction nucleotides: 13. Germline values: CDR1 SGHDT, CDR2 YYEEEE. CDR3 nucleotide sequence: TGTGCCAGCAGCTTGTATTTGGGACTAGCGGGGCTGAGCGGAGAGACCCAGTACTTC. Translating gives CASSLYLGLAGLSGETQYF.

This clonotype was counted a few times. The rearrangement uses TRBV7-2 and TRBJ1-4, with TRBD1 identical over 12 bases. CDR1 is SGHTA, CDR2 FQGNSA, per germline. The CDR3 loop spans 15 amino acids. V was clipped by 0 bases and J by 10 bases; unmatched bases: 3. CDR3 sequence: CASSLAGQGAGKLFF. The CDR3 DNA is TGTGCCAGCAGCTTAGCGGGACAGGGGGCGGGAAAACTGTTTTTT. Combining the CDR3 with reference TRBV7-2 and TRBJ1-4 gives the whole variable domain GAGVSQSPSNKVTEKGKDVELRCDPISGHTALYWYRQSLGQGLEFLIYFQGNSAPDKSGLPSDRFSAERTGGSVSTLTIQRTQQEDSAVYLCASSLAGQGAGKLFFGSGTQLSVL.

The sample holds a few counts of this clonotype. This chain joins TRBV7-2 and TRBJ2-3; D is unresolved. Trimming removed 5 bases from V and 3 bases from J, with 15 bases in between. CDR1 SGHTA and CDR2 FQGNSA come from the germline V gene. The CDR3 length is 15 residues. The CDR3 reads CASSPNLLTTDTQYF. The CDR3 DNA reads as TGTGCCAGCAGCCCTAACCTACTCACTACAGATACGCAGTATTTT.

The rearrangement joins TRBV18 to TRBJ2-7; TRBD2 agrees at 8 bases. This CDR3 has 15 residues. Germline lookup yields CDR1 KGHSH and CDR2 LQKENI. V lost 6 bases, J lost 0 bases, and 7 bases stayed unmatched. The CDR3 is CASSLSGGLSYEQYF. In nucleotides, the CDR3 is TGTGCCAGCTCGCTCAGCGGGGGCCTCTCCTACGAGCAGTACTTC.

This chain connects TRBV5-1 to TRBJ1-3, with D uncertain. The CDR3 extends over 14 amino acids. Germline V CDR1 and CDR2: SGHRS, YFSETQ. Trimming shortened V by 4 bases and J by 3 bases, and 11 bases separated the two germline ends. The CDR3 protein is CASSPMGSGNTIYF. The DNA for the CDR3 is TGCGCCAGCAGCCCGATGGGAAGTGGAAACACCATATATTTT.

This clonotype is a singleton in its sample. This sequence may be a read error, since a much larger clone differs from it by one base. The genes are TRBV6-1 and TRBJ1-3, with D possibly matching TRBD1 (6 bases). This CDR3 contains 16 residues. Trimming left V 5 bases short and J 6 bases short, with 20 bases between. Germline CDR1 reads MNHNS; CDR2 reads SASEGT. CDR3 bases: TGTGCCAGCAGTTACCGGACAGTGGGGGCTGAAAACACCATATATTTT. The encoded protein is CASSYRTVGAENTIYF.

The chain joins TRBV20-1 to TRBJ2-3; no clear D. This CDR3 comprises 12 residues. Trimming left V 0 bases short and J 5 bases short, with 6 bases between. CDR1 and CDR2 (germline): DFQATT, SNEGSKA (reference sequence). For the CDR3, the DNA is TGCAGTGCTAGAGAAAGATTAGATACGCAGTATTTT. Translation gives CSARERLDTQYF.

Sample share makes this clonotype medium-sized. V and J are TRBV7-9 and TRBJ1-2; no clear D gene. Trimming stripped 5 bases from V and 6 bases from J, with 13 bases between. This CDR3 is built from 13 residues. Looked up from germline, CDR1 is SEHNR and CDR2 is FQNEAQ (reference sequence). The CDR3 is CASSASRQNGYTF. As DNA, the CDR3 is TGTGCCAGCAGCGCGTCACGGCAGAATGGCTACACCTTC.

The V call is TRBV18, the J call TRBJ2-1, with 9 bases that match TRBD1. The ends lost 3 bases at V and 7 bases at J; junction bases unmatched: 7. Germline lookup yields CDR1 KGHSH and CDR2 LQKENI. The CDR3 has 15 residues. In DNA, the CDR3 is TGTGCCAGCTCACCTGGGACAGGGACGAAAAATGAGCAGTTCTTC. It translates to CASSPGTGTKNEQFF.

Points on this clonotype: A much larger clone sits a single nucleotide away, making a read error possible. The chain has TRBV30 and TRBJ1-4; TRBD1 is a possible D gene (5 bases). CDR3 length: 16 amino acids. Germline CDR1 reads GTSNPN; CDR2 reads SVGIG (reference sequence). Trimming took off 4 bases at V and 8 bases at J, with 23 bases between the two ends. The CDR3 nucleotides read TGTGCCTGGAAGGCCTACCCGGGACGGGGAGGAGAAAAACTGTTTTTT. Amino acid sequence: CAWKAYPGRGGEKLFF.

V gene TRBV5-1 combines with J gene TRBJ2-3, with 12 positions matching TRBD2. With 8 bases clipped from V and 2 bases from J, the junction kept 12 bases outside the gene matches. CDR1 SGHRS and CDR2 YFSETQ come from the germline V gene. The CDR3 contains 17 residues. The CDR3 DNA sequence: TGCGCCAGTCAACCGGGACTAGCGGGCTTACTCACAGATACGCAGTATTTT. Amino acid sequence: CASQPGLAGLLTDTQYF.

This clonotype rates as medium-sized (0.01 to 0.1%). The chain carries TRBV19 and TRBJ2-5; D possibly corresponds to TRBD1 (6 bases). CDR3 size: 14 residues. Germline CDR1 and CDR2: LNHDA and SQIVND (reference sequence). V was shortened by 5 bases and J by 1 base, with 11 bases between the two germline ends. CDR3 protein: CASSARQVQETQYF. As DNA, the CDR3 is TGTGCCAGTAGTGCCAGACAGGTCCAAGAGACCCAGTACTTC.

By share of the sample, this clonotype is medium-sized. V is TRBV6-6 and J is TRBJ1-2, with a possible D match to TRBD1 (6 bases). Germline lookup yields CDR1 MNHNY and CDR2 SVGAGI (reference sequence). The CDR3 runs to 13 residues. V lost 6 bases to trimming and J lost 6 bases, with 14 bases between them. CDR3 coding DNA: TGTGCCAGCAGCTTCGGACAGCCGGATGGCTACACCTTC. Protein sequence: CASSFGQPDGYTF.

This chain links TRBV6-5 with TRBJ2-7, with D uncertain. The CDR3 length is 14 residues. The germline V gene encodes CDR1 MNHEY and CDR2 SVGAGI. Trimming stripped 6 bases from V and 2 bases from J, with 14 bases between. CDR3 DNA sequence: TGTGCCAGCAGCCAAGATCTACAGACCTACGAGCAGTACTTC. The encoded protein is CASSQDLQTYEQYF.

This clonotype has just a few counts. The rearrangement links TRBV10-3 to TRBJ1-5; 7 bases fit TRBD1. This CDR3 has 15 amino acids. V trimming: 6 bases; J trimming: 1 base; junction bases outside the gene matches: 6. Germline CDR1 reads ENHRY; CDR2 reads SYGVKD. CDR3 coding DNA: TGTGCCATCAGCTCAAGACAGGGAAGCAATCAGCCCCAGCATTTT. The encoded protein is CAISSRQGSNQPQHF.

This clonotype was counted a few times. The chain carries TRBV7-3 and TRBJ2-7; D gene ambiguous. Germline V lookup: CDR1 SGHTA, CDR2 FQGTGA. CDR3 length equals 17 residues. Trimming left V 0 bases short and J 0 bases short, with 15 bases between. CDR3 in DNA: TGTGCCAGCAGCTTAACCCCCGGCGGACCAGGCTCCTACGAGCAGTACTTC. It yields the protein CASSLTPGGPGSYEQYF.

This clonotype was found once. The chain joins TRBV11-1 to TRBJ2-1; TRBD2 matches 10 bases. Germline loops: CDR1 SGHAT, CDR2 FQDESV (reference sequence). V lost 5 bases and J lost 5; bases outside the gene matches: 12. The CDR3 is 17 residues long. This chain's CDR3 is CASSRRRTSGVNNEQFF. The CDR3 DNA follows: TGTGCCAGCAGCCGGAGACGTACTAGCGGGGTAAACAATGAGCAGTTCTTC.